These 27 T cell receptor beta chains were sequenced from one sample in a study of shared clonotypes between healthy human individuals. TCRdb's copy holds only in-frame clones and misses some; the assay was immunoSEQ multiplex PCR. The sample lists about 480,000 clones, approximately 79% occurring once. Sequencing input: PBMCs. The origin of the receptors is a woman between 40 and 55 years old in good health. Some clones in this sample may be carry-over from other donors' samples.

This clone was detected only a few times. The chain is built from TRBV5-3 and TRBJ2-2; D is uncertain. TRBV5-3 is treated as an ORF (open reading frame) with a function not yet certain. Trimming left V 0 bases short and J 6 bases short, with 15 bases between. The CDR3 runs 16 residues. The CDR3 is CARSLEQRRWAGELFF. The CDR3, as DNA: TGTGCCAGAAGCTTGGAACAACGCCGGTGGGCCGGGGAGCTGTTTTTT.

This clone was observed many times. The chain links TRBV19 to TRBJ1-4; D is perhaps TRBD1 (5 bases). Trimming pared 3 bases from V and 5 bases from J, leaving 7 bases between. CDR3 length: 13 residues. The germline CDR1 and CDR2 sequences are LNHDA and SQIVND (reference sequence). The CDR3 sequence: CASSISGNEKLFF. In DNA, the CDR3 is TGTGCCAGTAGTATTTCAGGGAATGAAAAACTGTTTTTT.

The chain is built from TRBV6-6 and TRBJ2-1; possibly TRBD2 for D (6 bases). This CDR3 is built from 16 residues. The V gene's germline CDR1 is MNHNY and CDR2 SVGAGI (reference sequence). The V and J ends lost 4 bases and 7 bases respectively, with 20 bases between them. CDR3 in DNA: TGTGCCAGCAGTTCCCCCCAGCGGGCCTCATGGAATGAGCAGTTCTTC. This codes for CASSSPQRASWNEQFF.

This clone has only one observation. This chain links TRBV5-4 with TRBJ1-3, with no clear D. Per germline, CDR1 SGHNT and CDR2 YYREEE (reference sequence). The CDR3 sequence is 16 residues long. Trimming removed 0 bases at V and 0 bases at J, with 10 bases between. The CDR3 coding sequence is TGTGCCAGCAGCTTGGATTCAGGCCTCTCTGGAAACACCATATATTTT. This gives the protein CASSLDSGLSGNTIYF. Drawing the rest from reference TRBV5-4 and TRBJ1-3, the complete variable domain is ETGVTQSPTHLIKTRGQQVTLRCSSQSGHNTVSWYQQALGQGPQFIFQYYREEENGRGNFPPRFSGLQFPNYSSELNVNALELDDSALYLCASSLDSGLSGNTIYFGEGSWLTVV.

V is TRBV27 and J is TRBJ2-5; D unclear. The germline CDR1 and CDR2 sequences are MNHEY and SMNVEV (reference sequence). With 5 bases removed from V and 7 bases from J, the gap between germline ends came to 17 bases. The CDR3 is 14 residues long. Here the CDR3 reads CASSTTSVGRTQYF. CDR3 coding DNA: TGTGCCAGCAGTACCACCAGTGTGGGCCGGACCCAGTACTTC.

The chain recombines TRBV10-3 with TRBJ1-5; D gene uncertain. The CDR3 loop spans 12 amino acids. V was clipped by 4 bases and J by 7 bases, with 8 bases between them. Looked up from germline, CDR1 is ENHRY and CDR2 is SYGVKD. As DNA, the CDR3 is TGTGCCATCAGTGTTTCCGGGCAGCCCCAGCATTTT. Translated: CAISVSGQPQHF.

V usage is TRBV29-1 and J usage is TRBJ2-1; TRBD1 matches at 11 bases. Trimming took 6 bases from V and 14 from J; bases not matched to a gene: 12. The CDR3 covers 13 residues. The germline CDR1 and CDR2 sequences are SQVTM and ANQGSEA. The CDR3 protein is CSVEMGQGDLKFF. CDR3 nucleotides: TGCAGCGTGGAAATGGGACAGGGGGATTTAAAGTTCTTC.

With respect to this clone: This may arise from a read error, as a much more abundant clone is one base away. Distinct nucleotide sequences in the sample also encode this CDR3. CDR3 coding DNA: TGTGCCAGTAGCTCCGGGACTAGCACAGATACGCAGTATTTT. Translation gives CASSSGTSTDTQYF. J is TRBJ2-3 and V is TRBV7-3; D perhaps matches TRBD2 (6 bases). The CDR3 is made up of 14 amino acids. Germline CDR1 SGHTA, CDR2 FQGTGA.

The rearrangement links TRBV5-6 to TRBJ2-3; 12 bases line up with TRBD2. The ends lost 0 bases at V and 3 bases at J; junction bases unmatched: 5. Germline CDR1 SGHDT, CDR2 YYEEEE. The CDR3 length is 17 residues. CDR3 nucleotide sequence: TGTGCCAGCAGCTTGGGCCCCGGGACTAGCGGGACAGATACGCAGTATTTT. Protein: CASSLGPGTSGTDTQYF.

Here the CDR3 reads CASSGRTVSTDTQYF. Here the CDR3 DNA reads TGTGCCAGCAGTGGTCGGACAGTCAGCACAGATACGCAGTATTTT. V is TRBV2 and J is TRBJ2-3; D perhaps matches TRBD1 (6 bases). CDR1 is SNHLY and CDR2 is FYNNEI in the germline V gene. V gave up 4 bases and J gave up 0 bases, with 11 bases separating them. CDR3 length: 15 amino acids. The complete variable domain, with remaining parts taken from reference TRBV2 and TRBJ2-3, reads EPEVTQTPSHQVTQMGQEVILRCVPISNHLYFYWYRQILGQKVEFLVSFYNNEISEKSEIFDDQFSVERPDGSNFTLKIRSTKLEDSAMYFCASSGRTVSTDTQYFGPGTRLTVL.

Many counts were recorded for this clone. The chain couples TRBV7-9 to TRBJ2-1; D is perhaps TRBD1 (7 bases). The V end was cut by 7 bases, the J end by 8 bases, with 12 bases between. This CDR3 comprises 12 residues. Germline assignment: CDR1 SEHNR and CDR2 FQNEAQ (reference sequence). CDR3 amino acids: CASTSGGYEQFF. The CDR3 DNA reads TGTGCCAGCACCTCAGGGGGGTATGAGCAGTTCTTC. The variable domain in full, completed from reference TRBV7-9 and TRBJ2-1, reads DTGVSQNPRHKITKRGQNVTFRCDPISEHNRLYWYRQTLGQGPEFLTYFQNEAQLEKSRLLSDRFSAERPKGSFSTLEIQRTEQGDSAMYLCASTSGGYEQFFGPGTRLTVL.

This clone appeared once. V usage is TRBV28 and J usage is TRBJ2-2, with 8 nucleotides matching TRBD1. J lost 0 bases, V lost 4 bases, and 10 bases had no gene match. Looked up from germline, CDR1 is MDHEN and CDR2 is SYDVKM. The CDR3 totals 18 residues. The DNA for the CDR3 is TGTGCCAGCAGTTCCCCGGGGATGACAGGGGCGAACACCGGGGAGCTGTTTTTT. This encodes CASSSPGMTGANTGELFF.

The rearrangement uses TRBV4-1 and TRBJ1-3, with 9 bases identical to TRBD1. Germline CDR1 and CDR2: MGHRA and YSYEKL. This CDR3 has 16 amino acids. V shed 4 bases, J shed 2 bases, and the junction held 6 bases outside the gene matches. CDR3 sequence reads: CASSLYRDRAGNTIYF. The CDR3 nucleotides are TGCGCCAGCAGCCTCTACCGGGACAGGGCTGGAAACACCATATATTTT.

This chain connects TRBV10-3 to TRBJ2-7; 7 bases are a match to TRBD1. V was pared by 8 bases and J by 3 bases, with 1 base of the junction left unmatched. The CDR3 sequence is 11 residues long. Germline V gives CDR1 ENHRY, CDR2 SYGVKD. CDR3 coding DNA: TGTGCCATCGGGACAGACTACGAGCAGTACTTC. Its translation: CAIGTDYEQYF.

The chain has TRBV11-2 and TRBJ2-7; D is tentatively TRBD1 or TRBD2 (5 bases each). Trimming stripped 2 bases from V and 3 bases from J, with 14 bases between. The CDR3 loop spans 15 amino acids. CDR1 and CDR2 from the germline V gene are SGHAT and FQNNGV. CDR3 region: CASSLFYGTRYEQYF. CDR3 in DNA: TGTGCCAGCAGCTTATTCTACGGGACCCGCTACGAGCAGTACTTC.

Only a few counts were recorded for this clone. The chain has TRBV18 and TRBJ2-2; perhaps TRBD1 as D (5 bases). This CDR3 is built from 13 residues. V was clipped by 3 bases and J by 4 bases, with 6 bases between them. CDR1 and CDR2 from the germline V gene are KGHSH and LQKENI. DNA of the CDR3: TGTGCCAGCTCACCCGACAGCACCGGGGAGCTGTTTTTT. Amino acid sequence: CASSPDSTGELFF.

The rearrangement uses TRBV30 and TRBJ1-2; D is perhaps TRBD1 (5 bases). Germline CDR1 reads GTSNPN; CDR2 reads SVGIG (reference sequence). This CDR3 has 13 amino acids. Trimming stripped 3 bases from V and 3 bases from J, with 11 bases between. CDR3: CAWRVGADYGYTF. In DNA, the CDR3 is TGTGCCTGGAGGGTAGGGGCGGACTATGGCTACACCTTC.

This clone was counted a few times. This sequence joins TRBV7-2 and TRBJ2-5; perhaps TRBD2 as D (6 bases). V dropped 5 bases and J dropped 9 bases, with 16 bases sitting between them. The CDR3 has 13 residues. Germline CDR1 and CDR2: SGHTA and FQGNSA. Here the CDR3 reads CASSPGLYSAQYF. CDR3 nucleotide sequence: TGTGCCAGCAGCCCGGGACTCTATTCGGCCCAGTACTTC.

J is TRBJ2-1 and V is TRBV5-1; 10 bases are a match to TRBD2. CDR3 length: 16 amino acids. Germline lookup yields CDR1 SGHRS and CDR2 YFSETQ. V shed 4 bases and J 0 bases; nucleotides not matched to a gene: 4. Written as DNA, the CDR3 is TGCGCCAGCAGCACGACTAGCGGGCACTCCTACAATGAGCAGTTCTTC. Its protein is CASSTTSGHSYNEQFF.

The chain is built from TRBV15 and TRBJ2-7; D might be TRBD1 (6 bases). Per the germline V gene, CDR1 is LNHNV and CDR2 is YYDKDF (reference sequence). The length of the CDR3 is 15 residues. Trimming shortened V by 0 bases and J by 0 bases, and 9 bases separated the two germline ends. CDR3 DNA sequence: TGTGCCACCAGCAGAGATCCAGGGGCCTCCTACGAGCAGTACTTC. It specifies CATSRDPGASYEQYF.

The V call is TRBV4-1, the J call TRBJ2-7, with TRBD1 as a possible D gene (5 bases). The length of the CDR3 is 15 residues. CDR1 and CDR2 from the germline V gene are MGHRA and YSYEKL. Deletions cut 3 bases from V and 4 bases from J, with 16 bases between. The chain's CDR3 is CASSHPSDSVYEQYF. The CDR3 bases are TGCGCCAGCAGCCATCCCTCTGACAGTGTTTACGAGCAGTACTTC.

V gene TRBV20-1 combines with J gene TRBJ2-3; no clear D gene. This CDR3 contains 11 residues. V lost 3 bases to trimming and J lost 3 bases, with 4 bases between them. Germline loops: CDR1 DFQATT, CDR2 SNEGSKA (reference sequence). The CDR3 bases are TGCAGTGCTAGTTTTACAGATACGCAGTATTTT. Its translation is CSASFTDTQYF.

The V gene is TRBV6-5, the J gene TRBJ1-2; possible D gene TRBD1, 6 bases. Trimming took 2 bases from V and 3 from J, leaving 10 bases between them. The germline V gene has CDR1 MNHEY and CDR2 SVGAGI. This CDR3 comprises 14 residues. CDR3 sequence reads: CASSYISGDYGYTF. CDR3 DNA: TGTGCCAGCAGTTACATTTCAGGGGACTATGGCTACACCTTC.

This sequence joins TRBV9 and TRBJ2-5; D unresolved. The DNA end lines up better with TRBJ2-7; the J call may be wrong. The length of the CDR3 is 14 residues. The V gene's germline CDR1 is SGDLS and CDR2 YYNGEE. The CDR3 loop reads CASSLRVDSYEQYF. The CDR3 DNA sequence: TGTGCCAGCAGCTTAAGGGTAGACTCCTACGAGCAGTACTTC.

The sample holds one count of this clone. The rearrangement uses TRBV4-2 and TRBJ1-1; D is perhaps TRBD1 (5 bases). The CDR3 is 16 amino acids. CDR1 is LGHNA and CDR2 is YNFKEQ in the germline V gene. The V gene lost 4 bases and the J gene lost 2 bases, with 17 bases spanning the gap. CDR3 residues: CASSRQIGAYNTEAFF. CDR3 bases: TGTGCCAGCAGCCGCCAGATCGGGGCTTATAACACTGAAGCTTTCTTT.

J is TRBJ2-7 and V is TRBV7-9; TRBD1 might be the D (6 bases). Deletions cut 4 bases from V and 4 bases from J, with 8 bases between. Germline CDR1 reads SEHNR; CDR2 reads FQNEAQ (reference sequence). The CDR3 totals 12 residues. The CDR3 region is CASSSQGYEQYF. In DNA, the CDR3 is TGTGCCAGCAGCTCCCAGGGGTACGAGCAGTACTTC.

The chain has TRBV11-3 and TRBJ2-1; TRBD1 aligns across 10 bases. This CDR3 has 14 residues. J lost 8 bases, V lost 5 bases, and 6 bases had no gene match. CDR1 and CDR2 (germline): SGHNT, YENEEA. The CDR3 DNA is TGTGCCAGCAGCCCCGGGACAGGGGAGTATGAGCAGTTCTTC. It codes for CASSPGTGEYEQFF. The whole variable domain, remainder taken from reference TRBV11-3 and TRBJ2-1, is EAGVVQSPRYKIIEKKQPVAFWCNPISGHNTLYWYLQNLGQGPELLIRYENEEAVDDSQLPKDRFSAERLKGVDSTLKIQPAELGDSAVYLCASSPGTGEYEQFFGPGTRLTVL.